The table lists the clone carrying this T cell receptor beta chain with a few counts. Its antigen is unidentified. This sample is part of a study of T cells after yellow fever vaccination. Overall study results and limits: Contaminating bulk clonotypes could be abundant in FACS-sorted repertoires.

TCRdb ran MiXCR on the 5' RACE reads and lists one entry per CDR3 protein. The data hold 450,000 to 550,000 distinct CDR3 sequences, with 21% observed a single time. Germline assignment: CDR1 GTSNPN and CDR2 SVGIG (reference sequence). This CDR3 spans 15 amino acids. The specimen comprised PBMCs, sampled roughly 20 days after the first yellow fever vaccination. The sequence derives from a young man who received the YFV17D yellow fever vaccine. The chain carries TRBV30 and TRBJ2-5; 7 nucleotides match TRBD2. CDR3 amino acids: CARTSIGGGQETQYF. CDR3 bases: TGTGCTCGGACGAGTATTGGGGGGGGCCAAGAGACCCAGTACTTC. Looking up the rest from reference TRBV30 and TRBJ2-5 gives the full variable domain: SQTIHQWPATLVQPVGSPLSLECTVEGTSNPNLYWYRQAAGRGLQLLFYSVGIGQISSEVPQNLSASRPQDRQFILSSKKLLLSDSGFYLCARTSIGGGQETQYFGPGTRLLVL.